This TCR beta chain is drawn from a study of blood T cell repertoires in COVID-19. Data came from immunoSEQ multiplex PCR; TCRdb stores just in-frame clones and leaves some out. The data show under 300,000 clones, 90% seen once. Trimming took 1 base from V and 2 from J, leaving 11 bases between them. Per the germline V gene, CDR1 is SGHAT and CDR2 is FQNNGV. CDR3 length: 15 amino acids. This clone was seen more than once but under ten times. The sequencing sample was made of peripheral blood. This TCR came from a woman between 35 and 50 years old with acute or convalescent COVID-19. The V gene is TRBV11-2, the J gene TRBJ1-2; no firm D call. CDR3 region: CASSLGQDINYGYTF. CDR3 in DNA: TGTGCCAGCAGCTTAGGTCAGGATATCAACTATGGCTACACCTTC.